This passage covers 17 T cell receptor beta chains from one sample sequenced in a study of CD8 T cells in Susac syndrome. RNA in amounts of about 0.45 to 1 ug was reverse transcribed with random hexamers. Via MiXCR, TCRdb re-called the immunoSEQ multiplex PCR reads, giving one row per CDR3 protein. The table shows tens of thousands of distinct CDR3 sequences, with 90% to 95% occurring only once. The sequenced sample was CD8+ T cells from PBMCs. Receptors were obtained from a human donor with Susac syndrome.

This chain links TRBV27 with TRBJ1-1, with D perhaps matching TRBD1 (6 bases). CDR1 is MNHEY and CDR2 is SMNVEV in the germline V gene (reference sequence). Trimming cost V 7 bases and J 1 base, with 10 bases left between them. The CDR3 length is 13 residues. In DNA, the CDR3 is TGTGCCAGCATAGGGACAAAGAACACTGAAGCTTTCTTT. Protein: CASIGTKNTEAFF.

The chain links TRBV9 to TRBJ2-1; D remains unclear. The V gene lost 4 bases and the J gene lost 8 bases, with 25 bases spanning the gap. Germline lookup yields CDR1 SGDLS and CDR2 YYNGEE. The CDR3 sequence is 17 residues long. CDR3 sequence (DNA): TGTGCCAGCAGCTTCACGGACCAGCCTGAAACACCGGATGAGCAGTTCTTC. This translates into CASSFTDQPETPDEQFF.

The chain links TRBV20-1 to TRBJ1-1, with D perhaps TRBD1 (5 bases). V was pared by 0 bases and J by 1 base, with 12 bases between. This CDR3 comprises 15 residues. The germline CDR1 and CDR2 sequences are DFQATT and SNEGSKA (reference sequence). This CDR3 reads CSARDQGVGNTEAFF. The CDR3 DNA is TGCAGTGCTAGAGACCAGGGTGTAGGGAACACTGAAGCTTTCTTT.

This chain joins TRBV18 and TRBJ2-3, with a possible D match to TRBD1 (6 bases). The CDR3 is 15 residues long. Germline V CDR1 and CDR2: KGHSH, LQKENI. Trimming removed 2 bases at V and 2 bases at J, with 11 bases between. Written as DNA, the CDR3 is TGTGCCAGCTCACCAAGGGACACCTTCACAGATACGCAGTATTTT. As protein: CASSPRDTFTDTQYF.

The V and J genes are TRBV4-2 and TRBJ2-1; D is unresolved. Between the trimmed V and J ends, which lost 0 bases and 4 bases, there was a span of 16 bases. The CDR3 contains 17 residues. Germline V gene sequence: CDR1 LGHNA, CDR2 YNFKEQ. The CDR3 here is CASSQDLESWVYNEQFF. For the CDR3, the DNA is TGTGCCAGCAGCCAAGATTTGGAGTCTTGGGTATACAATGAGCAGTTCTTC.

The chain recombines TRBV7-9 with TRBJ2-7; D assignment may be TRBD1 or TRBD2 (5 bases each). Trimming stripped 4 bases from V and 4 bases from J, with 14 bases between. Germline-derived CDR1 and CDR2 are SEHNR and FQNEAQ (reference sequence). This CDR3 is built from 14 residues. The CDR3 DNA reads TGTGCCAGCAGCTCGGGACGGAGAACTTACGAGCAGTACTTC. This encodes CASSSGRRTYEQYF.

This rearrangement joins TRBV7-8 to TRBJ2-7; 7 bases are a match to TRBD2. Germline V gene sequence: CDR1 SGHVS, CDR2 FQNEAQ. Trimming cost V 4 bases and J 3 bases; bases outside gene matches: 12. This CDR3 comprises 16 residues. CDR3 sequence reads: CASSSRTSANFYEQYF. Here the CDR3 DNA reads TGTGCCAGCAGCTCACGCACTAGCGCCAACTTCTACGAGCAGTACTTC.

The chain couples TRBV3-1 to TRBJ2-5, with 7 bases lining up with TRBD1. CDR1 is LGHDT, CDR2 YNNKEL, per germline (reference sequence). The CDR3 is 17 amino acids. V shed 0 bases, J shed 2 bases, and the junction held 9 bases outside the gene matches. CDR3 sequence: CASSQEVTGRDQETQYF. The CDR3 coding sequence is TGTGCCAGCAGCCAAGAGGTGACAGGGAGAGATCAAGAGACCCAGTACTTC.

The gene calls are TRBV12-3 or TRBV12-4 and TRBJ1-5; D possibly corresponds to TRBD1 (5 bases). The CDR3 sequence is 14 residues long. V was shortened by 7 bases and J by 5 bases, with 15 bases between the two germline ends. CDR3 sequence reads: CASMAGNGDQPQHF. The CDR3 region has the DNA TGTGCCAGCATGGCAGGGAACGGGGATCAGCCCCAGCATTTT.

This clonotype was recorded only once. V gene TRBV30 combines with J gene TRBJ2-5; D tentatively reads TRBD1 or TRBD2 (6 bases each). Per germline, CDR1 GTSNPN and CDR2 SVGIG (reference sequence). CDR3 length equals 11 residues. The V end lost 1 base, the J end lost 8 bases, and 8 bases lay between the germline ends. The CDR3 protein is CAWSDGGTQYF. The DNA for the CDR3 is TGTGCCTGGAGTGACGGGGGCACCCAGTACTTC.

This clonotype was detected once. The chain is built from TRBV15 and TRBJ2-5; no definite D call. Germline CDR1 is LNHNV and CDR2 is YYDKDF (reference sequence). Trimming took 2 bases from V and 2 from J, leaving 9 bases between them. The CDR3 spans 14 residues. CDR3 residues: CATSRTDSQETQYF. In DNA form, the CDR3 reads TGTGCCACCAGCAGAACCGACTCACAAGAGACCCAGTACTTC.

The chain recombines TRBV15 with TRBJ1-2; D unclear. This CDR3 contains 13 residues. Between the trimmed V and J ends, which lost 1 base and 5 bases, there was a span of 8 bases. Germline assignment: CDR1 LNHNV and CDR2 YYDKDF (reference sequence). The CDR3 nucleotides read TGTGCCACCAGCAGAGGGACCGTGTATGGCTACACCTTC. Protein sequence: CATSRGTVYGYTF.

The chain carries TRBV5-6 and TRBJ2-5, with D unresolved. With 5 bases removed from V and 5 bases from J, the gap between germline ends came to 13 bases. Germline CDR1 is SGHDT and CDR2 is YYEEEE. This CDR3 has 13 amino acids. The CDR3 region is CASSRDSGETQYF. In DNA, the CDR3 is TGTGCCAGCAGTCGTGATTCCGGGGAGACCCAGTACTTC.

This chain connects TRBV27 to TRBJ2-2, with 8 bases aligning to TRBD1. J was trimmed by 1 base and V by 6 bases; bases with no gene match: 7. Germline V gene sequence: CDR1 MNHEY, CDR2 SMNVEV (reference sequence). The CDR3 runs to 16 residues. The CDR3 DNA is TGTGCCAGCAGCAAAGGGGGGACAGGGAACACCGGGGAGCTGTTTTTT. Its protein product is CASSKGGTGNTGELFF.

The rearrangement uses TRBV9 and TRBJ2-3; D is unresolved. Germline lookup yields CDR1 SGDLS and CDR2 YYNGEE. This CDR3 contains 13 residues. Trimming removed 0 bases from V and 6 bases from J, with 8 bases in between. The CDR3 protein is CASSVVDWDTQYF. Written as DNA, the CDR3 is TGTGCCAGCAGCGTAGTTGACTGGGATACGCAGTATTTT.

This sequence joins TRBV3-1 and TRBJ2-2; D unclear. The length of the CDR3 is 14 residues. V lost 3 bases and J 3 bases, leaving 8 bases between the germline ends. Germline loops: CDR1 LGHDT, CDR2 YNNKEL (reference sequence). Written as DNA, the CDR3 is TGTGCCAGCAGCCAGGGCAAATACACCGGGGAGCTGTTTTTT. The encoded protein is CASSQGKYTGELFF.

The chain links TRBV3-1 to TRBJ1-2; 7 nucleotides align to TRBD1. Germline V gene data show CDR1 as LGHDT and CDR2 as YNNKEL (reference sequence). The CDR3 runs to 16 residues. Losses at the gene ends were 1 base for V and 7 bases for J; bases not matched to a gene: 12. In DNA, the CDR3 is TGTGCCAGCAGCCAAGGTATGGAAGACAGGGTTCTTGGCTACACCTTC. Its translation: CASSQGMEDRVLGYTF.